This TCR beta chain was obtained from a study of a mutant IDH1 vaccine in newly diagnosed glioma. Overall study: An approximately 60% male, approximately 38% female split and a mean age of 40.4 years characterized treated patients. Former treatment meant radiotherapy, temozolomide, or both; the majority had gotten both.

Time point specified: baseline, week 1 (first vaccination visit). This sample's treatment: pre-vaccination baseline after standard-of-care therapy. Astrocytomas found in donors were new, WHO grade 3 or 4, IDH1-mutant and ATRX-lost. Of note for this clone: Other DNA sequences in the sample encode the same CDR3.

The CDR3 is 14 amino acids. The germline V and J ends were trimmed by 2 bases and 0 bases, with 6 bases remaining between them. Germline lookup yields CDR1 SGDLS and CDR2 YYNGEE. Assay: immunoSEQ multiplex PCR; the TCRdb copy retains only in-frame clones and omits some. The sample yields 85,000 to 100,000 clones, around 80% seen once. The V and J genes are TRBV9 and TRBJ2-1; a possible D gene is TRBD2 (6 bases). The material was PBMCs, obtained from a glioma patient treated with radiotherapy, temozolomide or both. The receptor was isolated from a man in his forties with glioma. The CDR3 coding sequence is TGTGCCAGCAGCGTCGGGAGCTCCTACAATGAGCAGTTCTTC. Protein sequence: CASSVGSSYNEQFF.